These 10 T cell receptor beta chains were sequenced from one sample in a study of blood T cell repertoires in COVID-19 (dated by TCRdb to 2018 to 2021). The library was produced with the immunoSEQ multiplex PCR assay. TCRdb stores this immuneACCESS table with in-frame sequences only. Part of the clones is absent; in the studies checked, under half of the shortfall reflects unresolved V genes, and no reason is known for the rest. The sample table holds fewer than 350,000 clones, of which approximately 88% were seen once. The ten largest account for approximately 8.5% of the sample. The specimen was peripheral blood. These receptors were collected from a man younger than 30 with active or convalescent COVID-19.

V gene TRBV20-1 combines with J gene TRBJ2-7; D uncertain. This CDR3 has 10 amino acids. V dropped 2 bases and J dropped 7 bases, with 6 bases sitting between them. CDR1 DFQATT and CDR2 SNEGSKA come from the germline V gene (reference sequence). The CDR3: CSARSKEQYF. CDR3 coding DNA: TGCAGTGCTAGAAGCAAGGAGCAGTACTTC.

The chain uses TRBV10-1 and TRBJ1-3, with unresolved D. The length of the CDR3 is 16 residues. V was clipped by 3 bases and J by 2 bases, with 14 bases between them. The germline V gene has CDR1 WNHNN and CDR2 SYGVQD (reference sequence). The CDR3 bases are TGCGCCAGCAGTGACCCTTCGACAAGGCCTGGAAACACCATATATTTT. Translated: CASSDPSTRPGNTIYF.

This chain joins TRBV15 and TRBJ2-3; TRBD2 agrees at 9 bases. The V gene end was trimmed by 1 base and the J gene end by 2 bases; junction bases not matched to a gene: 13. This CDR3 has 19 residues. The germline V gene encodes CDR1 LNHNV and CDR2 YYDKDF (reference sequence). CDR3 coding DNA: TGTGCCACCAGCAGAGCGCCGAGGAGCGGGGGGACCAACACAGATACGCAGTATTTT. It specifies CATSRAPRSGGTNTDTQYF.

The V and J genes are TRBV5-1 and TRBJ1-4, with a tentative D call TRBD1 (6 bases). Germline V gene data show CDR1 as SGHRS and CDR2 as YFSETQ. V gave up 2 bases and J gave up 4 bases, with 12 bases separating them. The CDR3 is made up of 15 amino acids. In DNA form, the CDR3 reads TGCGCCAGCAGCTTCAAACAGGGCAGTAATGAAAAACTGTTTTTT. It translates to CASSFKQGSNEKLFF.

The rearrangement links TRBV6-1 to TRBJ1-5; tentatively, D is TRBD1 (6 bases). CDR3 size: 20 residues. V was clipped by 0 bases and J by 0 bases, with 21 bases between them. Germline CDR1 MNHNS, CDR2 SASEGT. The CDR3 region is CASSEAAGGGGALSNQPQHF. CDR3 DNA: TGTGCCAGCAGTGAAGCAGCTGGGGGTGGGGGGGCGCTTAGCAATCAGCCCCAGCATTTT.

The CDR3 bases are TGTGCCAGCAGCTTATCGGAGGGGTTCAATCAGCCCCAGCATTTT. Translated: CASSLSEGFNQPQHF. The chain employs TRBV7-8 and TRBJ1-5, with a possible D match to TRBD1 (5 bases). The CDR3 is made up of 15 amino acids. The germline V gene encodes CDR1 SGHVS and CDR2 FQNEAQ. The ends were cut back, 2 bases at V and 3 bases at J, with 11 bases in the middle. Complete variable domain (other parts from reference TRBV7-8 and TRBJ1-5): GAGVSQSPRYKVAKRGQDVALRCDPISGHVSLFWYQQALGQGPEFLTYFQNEAQLDKSGLPSDRFFAERPEGSVSTLKIQRTQQEDSAVYLCASSLSEGFNQPQHFGDGTRLSIL.

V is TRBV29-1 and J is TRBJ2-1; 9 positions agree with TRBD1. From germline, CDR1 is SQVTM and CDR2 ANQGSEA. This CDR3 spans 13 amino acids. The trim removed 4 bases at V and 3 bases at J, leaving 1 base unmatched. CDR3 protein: CSVGGQGYNEQFF. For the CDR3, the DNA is TGCAGCGTTGGGGGACAGGGCTACAATGAGCAGTTCTTC.

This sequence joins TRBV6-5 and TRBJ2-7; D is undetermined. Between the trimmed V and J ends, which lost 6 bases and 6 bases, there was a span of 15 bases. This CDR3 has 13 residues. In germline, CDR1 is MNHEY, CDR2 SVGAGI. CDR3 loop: CASRKTVTLEQYF. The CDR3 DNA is TGTGCCAGCAGGAAGACTGTTACTCTCGAGCAGTACTTC.

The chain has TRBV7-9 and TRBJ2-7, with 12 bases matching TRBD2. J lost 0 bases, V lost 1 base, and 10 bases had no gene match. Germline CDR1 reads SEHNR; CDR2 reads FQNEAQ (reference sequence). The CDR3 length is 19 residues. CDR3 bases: TGTGCCAGCAGCTTAGTTCTACTAGCGGGGGGCACAGGCTCCTACGAGCAGTACTTC. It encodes CASSLVLLAGGTGSYEQYF.

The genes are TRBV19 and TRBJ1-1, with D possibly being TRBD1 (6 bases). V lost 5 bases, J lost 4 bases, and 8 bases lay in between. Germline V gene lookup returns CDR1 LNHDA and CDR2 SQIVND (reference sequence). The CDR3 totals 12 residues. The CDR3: CASSQGSTEAFF. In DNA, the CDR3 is TGTGCCAGTAGTCAGGGGAGCACTGAAGCTTTCTTT.